This TCR beta chain was identified during a study of control samples from healthy donors and cancer patients. The CDR3 is made up of 14 amino acids. The germline V gene has CDR1 MNHEY and CDR2 SMNVEV (reference sequence). V was clipped by 2 bases and J by 0 bases, with 6 bases between them. Only in-frame clones appear in the TCRdb table, and some are missing; sequencing was by immunoSEQ multiplex PCR. The sample has 100,000 to 150,000 clones, roughly 94% seen once. The gene calls are TRBV27 and TRBJ2-3; D uncertain. This clonotype was obtained from a man aged 25-45 years in good health. Sequenced input: blood. The CDR3 loop is CASSLQPSTDTQYF. The CDR3 DNA reads TGTGCCAGCAGTTTACAGCCTAGCACAGATACGCAGTATTTT.